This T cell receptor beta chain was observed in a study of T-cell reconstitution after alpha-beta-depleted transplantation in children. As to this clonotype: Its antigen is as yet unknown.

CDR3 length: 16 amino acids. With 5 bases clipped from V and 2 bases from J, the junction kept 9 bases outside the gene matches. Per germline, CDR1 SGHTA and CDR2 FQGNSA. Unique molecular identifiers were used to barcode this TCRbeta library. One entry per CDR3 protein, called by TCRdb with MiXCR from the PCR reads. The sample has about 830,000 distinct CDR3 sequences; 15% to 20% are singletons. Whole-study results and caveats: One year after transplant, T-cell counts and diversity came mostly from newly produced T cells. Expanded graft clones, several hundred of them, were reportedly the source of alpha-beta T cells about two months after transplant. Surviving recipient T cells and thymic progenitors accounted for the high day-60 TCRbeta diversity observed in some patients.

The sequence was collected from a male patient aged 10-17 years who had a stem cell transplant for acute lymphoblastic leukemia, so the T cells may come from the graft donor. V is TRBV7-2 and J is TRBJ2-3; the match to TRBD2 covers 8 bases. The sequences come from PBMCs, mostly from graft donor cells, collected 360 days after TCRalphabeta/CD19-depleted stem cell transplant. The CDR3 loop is CASSPPAGAPTDTQYF. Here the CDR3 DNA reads TGTGCCAGCAGCCCTCCAGCGGGAGCCCCCACAGATACGCAGTATTTT.